The rows below give T cell receptor beta chains drawn from one sample of a study of T cells in Graves' hyperthyroidism and ophthalmopathy. TCRdb reprocessed the multiplex PCR reads via MiXCR and lists one record per CDR3 protein. The data show 360,000 or so distinct CDR3 sequences, about 18% seen once. Specimen: blood. These receptors were collected from a woman under 30 with Graves' hyperthyroidism. Each CDR3 is given with its conserved first and last residue. A D gene is named only where the DNA matches it firmly. Expanded clones get a size class; other rows say once, few or many, or leave the size out.

CDR3nt	CDR3aa	d_gene	v_gene	j_gene	abundance
TGCAGTGCTAGAGATCTAGCGGGGGGCTCTAGGGCAAGAGAGACCCAGTACTTC	CSARDLAGGSRARETQYF	TRBD2	TRBV20-1	TRBJ2-5	many
TGTGCCAGCAGCCAAGGGTCCTTGGGGGACACTGAAGCTTTCTTT	CASSQGSLGDTEAFF	-	TRBV3-1	TRBJ1-1	many
TGTGCCAGCAGCACGACGACAGGGGACTATGGCTACACCTTC	CASSTTTGDYGYTF	TRBD1	TRBV7-2	TRBJ1-2	many
TGCAGTGCTAGTTTCACAACTAATGAAAAACTGTTTTTT	CSASFTTNEKLFF	-	TRBV20-1	TRBJ1-4	many
TGTGCCAGCAGCTTAAGCAGGGCGTACACCGGGGAGCTGTTTTTT	CASSLSRAYTGELFF	-	TRBV7-3	TRBJ2-2	many
TGTGCCTGGAGTGAGGGACTGAGTAATTCACCCCTCCACTTT	CAWSEGLSNSPLHF	-	TRBV30	TRBJ1-6	many
TGTGCCAGCAGCTCTCGACTAGATACGCAGTATTTT	CASSSRLDTQYF	-	TRBV7-3	TRBJ2-3	many
TGTGCCAGTAGTATGGTCGGGCCTAGGGGAGCCTACGAGCAGTACTTC	CASSMVGPRGAYEQYF	-	TRBV19	TRBJ2-7	many
TGTGCCAGCAGCTTACGCCTCACAGGGGGACAAGACGAGCAGTACTTC	CASSLRLTGGQDEQYF	TRBD1	TRBV7-8	TRBJ2-7	many
TGTGCCAGCAGTCGTGGACTCAATCAGCCCCAGCATTTT	CASSRGLNQPQHF	-	TRBV6-1	TRBJ1-5	-
TGTGCCAGCAGTGAGACAGGGGGTGGTCAGCCCCAGCATTTT	CASSETGGGQPQHF	TRBD1	TRBV2	TRBJ1-5	many
TGTGCCAGCAGTTACATCAGGGGGCGTACAGATACGCAGTATTTT	CASSYIRGRTDTQYF	TRBD1	TRBV6-5	TRBJ2-3	many
TGTGCCAGCAGTAACTTTCAGGTAGGGATGGCTGAAGCTTTCTTT	CASSNFQVGMAEAFF	-	TRBV6-5	TRBJ1-1	few
TGTGCCAGCGGCACTGAATATCAGCCCCAGCATTTT	CASGTEYQPQHF	-	TRBV2	TRBJ1-5	many
TGCAGTGCTAGGTCGGGGAACGGAAACACCATATATTTT	CSARSGNGNTIYF	-	TRBV20-1	TRBJ1-3	many
TGCAGTGCTACCGGGGATGGGGGTCAGCCCCAGCATTTT	CSATGDGGQPQHF	-	TRBV20-1	TRBJ1-5	many
TGTGGCAGCAGTGACGTCCTTAAAGTTCCCCGGTACTTC	CGSSDVLKVPRYF	-	TRBV2	TRBJ2-5	-
TGCGCCAGCAGCTTGGTTTTAGGGGGGAACACTGAAGCTTTCTTT	CASSLVLGGNTEAFF	-	TRBV5-1	TRBJ1-1	many
TGTGCCAGCAGCTTAGGTCGCGGGGGAGCCAAAAACATTCAGTACTTC	CASSLGRGGAKNIQYF	TRBD2	TRBV11-2	TRBJ2-4	-
TGTGCCTGGAGTGTATGGGTGAACACTGAAGCTTTCTTT	CAWSVWVNTEAFF	-	TRBV30	TRBJ1-1	many
TGTGCCACCAGTGACGATTTTAACTACGAGCAGTACTTC	CATSDDFNYEQYF	-	TRBV15	TRBJ2-7	many
TGTGCCAGCGAAGGTAGGCAGGGGGACACTGAAGCTTTCTTT	CASEGRQGDTEAFF	TRBD1	TRBV2	TRBJ1-1	many
TGCGCCAGCAGCTTCGGGAACTCTGGTTACGGGGAGCTGTTTTTT	CASSFGNSGYGELFF	-	TRBV5-1	TRBJ2-2	few
TGTGCCATCAGTGTTGGGGGGGGAATCGACGAGCAGTACTTC	CAISVGGGIDEQYF	TRBD2	TRBV10-3	TRBJ2-7	many
TGTGCCAGCAGTTTAGGGGGCTCGGACTATGGCTACACCTTC	CASSLGGSDYGYTF	TRBD1	TRBV6-5	TRBJ1-2	many
TGTGCCAGCAGTGACCCGGGTAACACTGAAGCTTTCTTT	CASSDPGNTEAFF	-	TRBV6-4	TRBJ1-1	many